This T cell receptor (beta chain) was recovered during a study of quantifying T cell responses using KT2 cells. Study at large: cDNA was made from DNase-treated RNA using alpha and beta constant primers.

Each cDNA got a UMI-containing oligo ligated at its 3' end. First-round PCR used about 4 cycles and beta primers RC1.1 and RC1.2 covering TRBC1 and TRBC2. TCRdb reanalysed the UMI-ligation and nested PCR reads using MiXCR and keeps one entry per CDR3 protein. The sample holds 42,000 or so distinct CDR3 sequences, around 15% seen once. KT2 cells were mixed with fixed PBMC numbers at varying ratios. The CDR3 runs 13 residues. V was clipped by 4 bases and J by 10 bases; unmatched bases: 5. Germline CDR1 and CDR2: MNHEY and SVGAGI. The receptor's source is a human donor. Sample: PBMCs spiked with cells of the T cell clone KT2. The J gene is TRBJ2-4, the V gene TRBV6-5, with 9 bases aligning to TRBD1. The CDR3: CASSSAGTGIQYF. The CDR3 bases are TGTGCCAGCAGTTCGGCCGGGACAGGGATTCAGTACTTC.